The rows below give T cell receptor beta chains drawn from one sample of a study of T-cell reconstitution after alpha-beta-depleted transplantation in children. TCRdb itself ran the PCR reads through MiXCR, one entry per CDR3 protein. The sample carries about 980,000 distinct CDR3 sequences, around 30% recorded once. The sequencing used PBMCs, mostly from graft donor cells, collected 360 days after TCRalphabeta/CD19-depleted stem cell transplant. The receptors derive from a boy in the first two years of life who had a stem cell transplant for SCID, so the T cells may come from the graft donor. CDR3s include the opening cysteine and the closing phenylalanine or tryptophan. D genes are given only for firm matches.

TRBV7-9 TRBD1 CASSLAGGEYEQYF
TRBV10-3 TRBD1 CAISEARGRSYEQYF
TRBV5-1 - CASSFSRAWGGEQYF
TRBV4-1 - CASSQVGYTEDYGYTF
TRBV12-3/TRBV12-4 TRBD1 CASSSIPGQGEYF
TRBV5-1 TRBD1 CASSFSEGQGSYEQYF
TRBV30 - CAWSVLIWTEAFF
TRBV9 - CASSPLPGAGANVLTF
TRBV6-2/TRBV6-3 - CASSYDPPFDTQYF
TRBV24-1 TRBD2 CATSERGVGDTQYF
TRBV15 - CATSRDLGPILYEQYF
TRBV20-1 - CSARGQSSYNEQFF
TRBV20-1 - CSAGDGGTGELFF
TRBV18 - CASSPFGPQSNTGELFF
TRBV24-1 TRBD2 CATSDLRRGGRENEQFF
TRBV5-1 - CASTGGVGKRSSYEQYF
TRBV27 - CASLSNRENEQFF
TRBV6-2/TRBV6-3 TRBD2 CASSYSGGAGVGPANTGELFF
TRBV7-9 TRBD1 CASSLDRQGSDTEAFF
TRBV27 - CASSPRGGQPQHF
TRBV2 - CASRQGEKLFF
TRBV20-1 - CSARDISSETQYF
TRBV7-8 - CASSSRGEQFF
TRBV5-1 TRBD1 CASSGNRGSEQYF
TRBV12-3/TRBV12-4 - CASRQTAVNEKLFF
TRBV2 - CASSDVRGALETQYF
TRBV24-1 TRBD2 CATSDTSSGGRSEQFF
TRBV4-1 - CASSRGRGADTGELFF
TRBV25-1 - CASSETGLAWYNEQFF
TRBV6-1 - CASTGGNNQPQHF
TRBV10-2 TRBD1 CASSDHGTGYEQYF
TRBV2 TRBD1 CASSDWDRSSYEQYF
TRBV12-3/TRBV12-4 - CASSFGRPLYTQYF
TRBV15 TRBD2 CATSRTSGGRYEQYF
TRBV28 - CASSAILVDEQFF
TRBV25-1 - CASSEFGTVYEQYF
TRBV12-3/TRBV12-4 - CASSPDLGLGYEQFF
TRBV11-2 - CASSLDSGSAAYEQYF
TRBV12-3/TRBV12-4 - CASKQGQLNQPQHF
TRBV20-1 - CSARTQDSTYGYTF
TRBV20-1 - CSADGQFTDTQYF
TRBV6-1 - CASRKTEVLTDEQYF
TRBV12-3/TRBV12-4 - CASSLGKITYNEQFF
TRBV6-5 TRBD1 CASSSAGTGLGNTIYF
TRBV12-3/TRBV12-4 - CASSSPRGGQETQYF
TRBV24-1 - CAIRDSGRDTQYF
TRBV24-1 - CATSDARGSYNEQFF
TRBV7-9 - CASSFQDSKNIQYF
TRBV5-1 - CASSWTTGGYEQYF